A single sample gave rise to the 14 T cell receptor beta chains below, sequenced in a study of T cells after yellow fever vaccination. TCRdb used MiXCR to reprocess the 5' RACE reads, holding one entry per CDR3 protein. The sample lists roughly 520,000 distinct CDR3 sequences, 20% to 25% occurring once. The sequenced sample was PBMCs, obtained around 3 weeks after the first yellow fever vaccination. Receptors were obtained from a young man who received the YFV17D yellow fever vaccine.

The CDR3 sequence: CASSLLQGAPTEAFF. The CDR3 DNA reads TGTGCCAGCAGCTTGCTACAGGGGGCTCCCACTGAAGCTTTCTTT. The chain combines TRBV5-6 with TRBJ1-1, with TRBD1 matching 9 bases. V was clipped by 1 base and J by 4 bases; unmatched bases: 5. This CDR3 region has 15 residues. Per germline, CDR1 SGHDT and CDR2 YYEEEE.

This clonotype was counted a few times. The rearrangement uses TRBV6-2 or TRBV6-3 and TRBJ2-3; D is possibly TRBD2 (6 bases). The CDR3 is made up of 16 amino acids. The germline CDR1 and CDR2 sequences are MNHEY and SVGEGT. V lost 5 bases, J lost 5 bases, and 20 bases lay in between. CDR3 bases: TGTGCCAGCAGTCCTCTCCCCTCTGGGGGGAGAGATACGCAGTATTTT. It specifies CASSPLPSGGRDTQYF.

The chain combines TRBV4-2 with TRBJ2-1; D is possibly TRBD2 (7 bases). There are 16 residues in the CDR3. Germline V CDR1 and CDR2: LGHNA, YNFKEQ. Trimming pared 0 bases from V and 1 base from J, leaving 10 bases between. The CDR3 loop is CASSQDKGGSYNEQFF. The CDR3 nucleotides read TGTGCCAGCAGCCAAGATAAGGGGGGGTCCTACAATGAGCAGTTCTTC.

The chain is built from TRBV20-1 and TRBJ2-6; 7 bases map to TRBD2. This CDR3 is built from 16 residues. The J segment lost 4 bases and the V segment lost 0 bases, leaving 6 bases of the junction unmatched. Germline CDR1 reads DFQATT; CDR2 reads SNEGSKA (reference sequence). The CDR3 spells CSAREGLAAGANVLTF. The CDR3 nucleotides read TGCAGTGCTAGAGAGGGTCTAGCGGCCGGGGCCAACGTCCTGACTTTC.

The chain is built from TRBV7-7 and TRBJ2-1; TRBD1 matches 8 bases. The CDR3 is 13 residues long. From germline, CDR1 is SSHAT and CDR2 FNYEAQ (reference sequence). Losses at the gene ends were 4 bases for V and 7 bases for J; bases not matched to a gene: 3. CDR3 nucleotides: TGTGCCAGCAGCTCGGACAGGGTAAATGAGCAGTTCTTC. It codes for CASSSDRVNEQFF.

The rearrangement links TRBV5-1 to TRBJ2-7; TRBD1 agrees at 10 bases. The junction had 10 bases not matched to a gene; V was cut back by 5 bases and J by 5 bases. The CDR3 length is 15 residues. Germline loops: CDR1 SGHRS, CDR2 YFSETQ. CDR3 residues: CASSRDRGVHNEQYF. The CDR3 DNA sequence: TGCGCCAGCAGTCGGGACAGGGGAGTTCACAACGAGCAGTACTTC.

The V call is TRBV3-1, the J call TRBJ1-3; no firm D call. CDR3 length equals 13 residues. V lost 4 bases and J lost 4, with 8 bases in between. The germline gives CDR1 LGHDT, CDR2 YNNKEL (reference sequence). CDR3 sequence (DNA): TGTGCCAGCAGCCCCTCCAGGGGAAACACCATATATTTT. Translating it yields CASSPSRGNTIYF.

This chain joins TRBV5-1 and TRBJ1-2, with a possible D match to TRBD1 (6 bases). CDR1 is SGHRS, CDR2 YFSETQ, per germline. This CDR3 is 15 amino acids long. V was shortened by 2 bases and J by 5 bases, with 16 bases between the two germline ends. The CDR3 region has the DNA TGCGCCAGCAGCTTTGGGACCAACAGGGAATATGGCTACACCTTC. It specifies CASSFGTNREYGYTF.

CDR3 region: CASSLRQGLFNEQFF. CDR3 DNA: TGTGCCAGCAGCTTACGGCAGGGACTATTCAATGAGCAGTTCTTC. The rearrangement joins TRBV7-2 to TRBJ2-1; 7 bases map to TRBD2. Germline V CDR1 and CDR2: SGHTA, FQGNSA. This CDR3 is built from 15 residues. With 2 bases clipped from V and 6 bases from J, the junction kept 7 bases outside the gene matches. Supplemented by reference TRBV7-2 and TRBJ2-1, the full variable domain reads GAGVSQSPSNKVTEKGKDVELRCDPISGHTALYWYRQSLGQGLEFLIYFQGNSAPDKSGLPSDRFSAERTGGSVSTLTIQRTQQEDSAVYLCASSLRQGLFNEQFFGPGTRLTVL.

This chain joins TRBV6-2 or TRBV6-3 and TRBJ1-2; D unresolved. The CDR3 spans 15 residues. V gave up 2 bases and J gave up 8 bases, with 18 bases separating them. The germline gives CDR1 MNHEY, CDR2 SVGEGT. CDR3 sequence (DNA): TGTGCCAGCAGTTACCAAGTGGCTCGGGATGGGGGCTACACCTTC. Its translation: CASSYQVARDGGYTF.

This rearrangement joins TRBV6-2 or TRBV6-3 to TRBJ2-7; D is perhaps TRBD1 (5 bases). The CDR3 runs to 16 residues. Per the germline V gene, CDR1 is MNHEY and CDR2 is SVGEGT. With 2 bases removed from V and 0 bases from J, the gap between germline ends came to 14 bases. CDR3 nucleotides: TGTGCCAGCAGTTACGAGTCTCAGCAGGGCTCCTACGAGCAGTACTTC. Encoded protein: CASSYESQQGSYEQYF.

This clonotype occurred a few times. This chain uses TRBV4-2 with TRBJ2-3, with a tentative D call TRBD2 (6 bases). Trimming shortened V by 1 base and J by 0 bases, and 14 bases separated the two germline ends. This CDR3 spans 17 amino acids. Germline CDR1 is LGHNA and CDR2 is YNFKEQ. The CDR3 spells CASSQVLRGPSTDTQYF. The DNA for the CDR3 is TGTGCCAGCAGCCAAGTATTGCGGGGTCCTAGCACAGATACGCAGTATTTT.

The rearrangement joins TRBV6-1 to TRBJ1-2, with TRBD1 matching 9 bases. Trimming took 6 bases from V and 8 from J; bases not matched to a gene: 10. Germline values: CDR1 MNHNS, CDR2 SASEGT. The CDR3 runs to 14 residues. The CDR3 DNA is TGTGCCAGCAGACGGGGACAGGGTATTCAGGGCTACACCTTC. It specifies CASRRGQGIQGYTF.

This chain joins TRBV4-1 and TRBJ2-5; 13 bases agree with TRBD2. Trimming removed 2 bases from V and 5 bases from J; junction bases left unmatched: 2. The CDR3 spans 15 residues. Germline CDR1 MGHRA, CDR2 YSYEKL. CDR3 residues: CASSQSTSGGETQYF. CDR3 nucleotide sequence: TGCGCCAGCAGCCAATCGACTAGCGGGGGGGAGACCCAGTACTTC.